One sample yielded the 21 T cell receptor beta chains listed below, sequenced in a study of Graves' ophthalmopathy and Graves' hyperthyroidism. Amplifying from RNA transcripts, the study obtained TCR beta CDR3 regions. The workflow started with a first-round RT-PCR run with HTBI primers and then moved on to a second-round multiplex PCR. One entry per CDR3 protein results from TCRdb running MiXCR on the multiplex PCR reads. Among over a million distinct CDR3 sequences, around a third were seen once, and the ten largest hold around 10%. The source material was peripheral blood or thyroid tissue (not recorded which). The receptors shown here come from an adult man with Graves' hyperthyroidism.

This clonotype was observed many times. V is TRBV4-3 and J is TRBJ2-7; D is ambiguous. Trimming cost V 1 base and J 2 bases, with 6 bases left between them. Per the germline V gene, CDR1 is LGHNA and CDR2 is YSLEER. This CDR3 is built from 13 residues. The CDR3 sequence: CASSQAMTYEQYF. CDR3 sequence (DNA): TGCGCCAGCAGCCAAGCCATGACCTACGAGCAGTACTTC.

This clonotype was detected many times. The rearrangement joins TRBV7-2 to TRBJ2-2; possibly TRBD2 for D (6 bases). There are 17 residues in the CDR3. V lost 5 bases and J lost 0, with 16 bases in between. The germline V gene encodes CDR1 SGHTA and CDR2 FQGNSA. The CDR3 here is CASSRGWGAANTGELFF. The DNA for the CDR3 is TGTGCCAGCAGCCGGGGGTGGGGCGCCGCGAACACCGGGGAGCTGTTTTTT.

This clonotype was seen more than once but under ten times. The chain joins TRBV7-9 to TRBJ1-1, with a possible D match to TRBD1 (5 bases). Germline CDR1 is SEHNR and CDR2 is FQNEAQ (reference sequence). CDR3 length equals 15 residues. The ends were cut back, 4 bases at V and 0 bases at J, with 12 bases in the middle. The CDR3 region is CASSSGLPMNTEAFF. CDR3 in DNA: TGTGCCAGCAGCTCGGGACTGCCGATGAACACTGAAGCTTTCTTT.

This rearrangement joins TRBV6-5 to TRBJ2-7; TRBD2 might be the D (6 bases). The V end lost 6 bases, the J end lost 6 bases, and 18 bases lay between the germline ends. The CDR3 covers 14 residues. Germline assignment: CDR1 MNHEY and CDR2 SVGAGI. CDR3 amino acids: CASSQRGLWGEQYF. Written as DNA, the CDR3 is TGTGCCAGCAGCCAACGGGGACTCTGGGGCGAGCAGTACTTC.

This clonotype was observed many times. The chain recombines TRBV29-1 with TRBJ2-5; the D gene is possibly TRBD2 (5 bases). This CDR3 is built from 12 residues. With 4 bases removed from V and 4 bases from J, the gap between germline ends came to 10 bases. CDR1 and CDR2 from the germline V gene are SQVTM and ANQGSEA. This CDR3 is CSVGTRGETQYF. As DNA, the CDR3 is TGCAGCGTTGGGACCCGGGGAGAGACCCAGTACTTC.

This clonotype was counted many times. The gene calls are TRBV6-1 and TRBJ1-1, with D perhaps TRBD1 (5 bases). Germline values: CDR1 MNHNS, CDR2 SASEGT. The CDR3 spans 12 residues. V shed 4 bases and J shed 8 bases, with 11 bases lying between them. As DNA, the CDR3 is TGTGCCAGCAGTGGGGGGACCGCCGAAGCTTTCTTT. Amino acid sequence: CASSGGTAEAFF.

As concerns this clonotype: A single base separates this from a much larger clone, so it may be a read error. The rearrangement links TRBV7-2 to TRBJ1-2, with D maybe TRBD1 (6 bases). The length of the CDR3 is 14 residues. CDR1 is SGHTA and CDR2 is FQGNSA in the germline V gene. V was clipped by 3 bases and J by 3 bases, with 11 bases between them. CDR3 DNA: TGTGCCAGCAGCTTGCCTACAGGGTACTATGGCTACACCTTC. It specifies CASSLPTGYYGYTF.

This clonotype was recorded many times. This chain connects TRBV20-1 to TRBJ2-5; TRBD2 agrees at 9 bases. Germline CDR1 and CDR2: DFQATT and SNEGSKA (reference sequence). The CDR3 totals 18 residues. The ends lost 0 bases at V and 4 bases at J; junction bases unmatched: 15. The CDR3 DNA sequence: TGCAGTGCTAGAGATCGTAGGACTAGCGCAGTTCGGGGAGAGACCCAGTACTTC. Translating gives CSARDRRTSAVRGETQYF.

There are many counts of this clonotype. V and J are TRBV29-1 and TRBJ2-7; 11 positions match TRBD2. Germline CDR1 SQVTM, CDR2 ANQGSEA. The CDR3 consists of 15 residues. The V and J ends lost 0 bases and 7 bases, in that order; junction bases with no gene match: 8. Here the CDR3 DNA reads TGCAGCGTTGAAGATTATACTAGCGGGAGTGGAGAGCAGTACTTC. This translates into CSVEDYTSGSGEQYF.

The table lists this clonotype with a count of one. A much larger clonotype is one base distant, so this may be a read error. The chain uses TRBV7-9 and TRBJ1-1, with D possibly TRBD1 on 5 matching bases. Germline lookup yields CDR1 SEHNR and CDR2 FQNEAQ (reference sequence). The CDR3 is 17 amino acids. Trimming removed 8 bases from V and 1 base from J, with 23 bases in between. The CDR3 DNA reads TGTGCCAGCTGCTACCCCGGTGGCTCCAGGGCGAACACTGAAGCTTTCTTT. Translation: CASCYPGGSRANTEAFF.

On this clonotype: At one end the junction does not follow the germline gene, possibly because of a read error. The chain carries TRBV20-1 and TRBJ1-3; TRBD1 might be the D (6 bases). The CDR3 length is 15 residues. The germline gives CDR1 DFQATT, CDR2 SNEGSKA (reference sequence). This CDR3 is CSAGDFGGAGNTIYF. The CDR3 coding sequence is TGCAGTGCTGGAGACTTTGGGGGGGCCGGAAACACCATATATTTT.

This rearrangement joins TRBV29-1 to TRBJ1-1; D is unresolved. This CDR3 has 10 residues. Germline V gives CDR1 SQVTM, CDR2 ANQGSEA. V was trimmed by 8 bases and J by 1 base, leaving 5 bases between them. CDR3 nucleotide sequence: TGCAGCTTGGAGAACACTGAAGCTTTCTTT. Translating it yields CSLENTEAFF.

This clonotype was recorded at least ten times. This chain uses TRBV20-1 with TRBJ1-5; perhaps TRBD1 as D (6 bases). This CDR3 is 14 amino acids long. V lost 4 bases and J 0 bases, leaving 10 bases between the germline ends. Germline V gene lookup returns CDR1 DFQATT and CDR2 SNEGSKA (reference sequence). Written as DNA, the CDR3 is TGCAGTGCTAAGACAGGTATTAGCAATCAGCCCCAGCATTTT. Translating it yields CSAKTGISNQPQHF.

Of note for this clonotype: Given the absence of the conserved phenylalanine or tryptophan at the CDR3 end, a read error is likely. The chain has TRBV11-2 and TRBJ1-5, with 7 nucleotides matching TRBD1. J was trimmed by 7 bases and V by 4 bases; bases with no gene match: 10. Germline V CDR1 and CDR2: SGHAT, FQNNGV. The CDR3 length is 15 residues. CDR3 region: CASSSTPDRFQPQHL. CDR3 in DNA: TGTGCCAGCAGCTCGACTCCGGACAGGTTCCAGCCCCAGCATCTT.

The rearrangement uses TRBV7-2 and TRBJ1-1, with 9 bases aligning to TRBD1. This CDR3 contains 15 residues. The junction had 5 bases not matched to a gene; V was cut back by 0 bases and J by 6 bases. Germline CDR1 is SGHTA and CDR2 is FQGNSA. For the CDR3, the DNA is TGTGCCAGCAGCTTAGCGGGGACAGGGATCTCTGAAGCTTTCTTT. Translated: CASSLAGTGISEAFF.

This clonotype has a count of ten or more. The rearrangement uses TRBV7-9 and TRBJ2-2; 13 bases map to TRBD2. V lost 5 bases, J lost 0 bases, and 3 bases stayed unmatched. The CDR3 is 17 residues long. Germline CDR1 SEHNR, CDR2 FQNEAQ (reference sequence). The CDR3: CASSLGTSGTNTGELFF. The CDR3 DNA reads TGTGCCAGCAGCCTTGGGACTAGCGGGACGAACACCGGGGAGCTGTTTTTT.

With regard to this clonotype: Germline and junction disagree at one end, which may indicate a read error. This sequence joins TRBV7-8 and TRBJ2-7, with 14 bases fitting TRBD2. The length of the CDR3 is 17 residues. The germline gives CDR1 SGHVS, CDR2 FQNEAQ. The CDR3 DNA reads TGTGCCAGCAGCCAGGGACTAGCGGGAGTCGTGTTCCACGAGCAGTATTTC. Translated: CASSQGLAGVVFHEQYF.

The V call is TRBV20-1, the J call TRBJ1-4, with D tentatively TRBD1 (6 bases). This CDR3 comprises 14 residues. Trimming took 0 bases from V and 7 from J, leaving 12 bases between them. The germline CDR1 and CDR2 sequences are DFQATT and SNEGSKA (reference sequence). The CDR3 sequence: CSARDPGVGEKLFF. CDR3 nucleotides: TGCAGTGCTAGAGATCCAGGGGTTGGTGAAAAACTGTTTTTT.

The CDR3 loop reads CSWARQGSGELFF. Written as DNA, the CDR3 is TGCAGCTGGGCCCGACAGGGGAGCGGGGAGCTGTTTTTT. The chain uses TRBV29-1 and TRBJ2-2; 8 positions match TRBD1. The germline V gene has CDR1 SQVTM and CDR2 ANQGSEA. The CDR3 is 13 amino acids. V was pared by 8 bases and J by 7 bases, with 9 bases of the junction left unmatched.

The rearrangement links TRBV20-1 to TRBJ2-7; D might be TRBD1 or TRBD2, each matching 5 bases. The V end lost 2 bases, the J end lost 0 bases, and 14 bases lay between the germline ends. Germline V gene sequence: CDR1 DFQATT, CDR2 SNEGSKA (reference sequence). This CDR3 region has 15 residues. CDR3 protein: CSARPGRLSSYEQYF. CDR3 nucleotides: TGCAGTGCTAGACCGGGACGATTGAGCTCCTACGAGCAGTACTTC.

This clonotype came up a few times. The chain uses TRBV6-2 or TRBV6-3 and TRBJ2-7; TRBD1 might be the D (5 bases). The germline V gene encodes CDR1 MNHEY and CDR2 SVGEGT. CDR3 length: 15 amino acids. V was cut by 2 bases and J by 6 bases, with 17 bases left in between. CDR3 nucleotides: TGTGCCAGCAGTTACGGGGCAGGGTTTACCCGCGAGCAGTACTTC. Translating it yields CASSYGAGFTREQYF.